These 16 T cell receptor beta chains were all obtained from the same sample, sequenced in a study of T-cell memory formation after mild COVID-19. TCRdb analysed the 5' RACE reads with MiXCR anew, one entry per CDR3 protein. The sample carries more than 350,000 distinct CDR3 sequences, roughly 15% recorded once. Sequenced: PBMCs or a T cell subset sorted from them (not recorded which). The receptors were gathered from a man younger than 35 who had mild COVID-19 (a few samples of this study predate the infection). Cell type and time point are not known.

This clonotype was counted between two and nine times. The CDR3 DNA follows: TGTGCCAGCAGCTTAGCCAGCGGGCTACGCTCCTACGAGCAGTACTTC. It codes for CASSLASGLRSYEQYF. The V call is TRBV7-2, the J call TRBJ2-7; perhaps TRBD2 as D (6 bases). The CDR3 extends over 16 amino acids. The germline V gene has CDR1 SGHTA and CDR2 FQGNSA. Deletions cut 0 bases from V and 0 bases from J, with 12 bases between. Looking up the rest from reference TRBV7-2 and TRBJ2-7 gives the full variable domain: GAGVSQSPSNKVTEKGKDVELRCDPISGHTALYWYRQSLGQGLEFLIYFQGNSAPDKSGLPSDRFSAERTGGSVSTLTIQRTQQEDSAVYLCASSLASGLRSYEQYFGPGTRLTVT.

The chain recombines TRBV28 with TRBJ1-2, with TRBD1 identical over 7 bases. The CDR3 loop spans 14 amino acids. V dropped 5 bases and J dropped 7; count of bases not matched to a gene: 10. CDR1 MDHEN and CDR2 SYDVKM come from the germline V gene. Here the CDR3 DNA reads TGTGCCAGCAGTCCTCAGGCAGGGGGGTTTGGCTACACCTTC. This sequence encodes CASSPQAGGFGYTF.

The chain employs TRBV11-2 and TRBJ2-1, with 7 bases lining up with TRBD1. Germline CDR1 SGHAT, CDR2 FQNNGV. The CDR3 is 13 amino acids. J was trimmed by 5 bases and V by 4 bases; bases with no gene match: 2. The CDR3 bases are TGTGCCAGCAGCTCGGACAGGAACAATGAGCAGTTCTTC. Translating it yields CASSSDRNNEQFF.

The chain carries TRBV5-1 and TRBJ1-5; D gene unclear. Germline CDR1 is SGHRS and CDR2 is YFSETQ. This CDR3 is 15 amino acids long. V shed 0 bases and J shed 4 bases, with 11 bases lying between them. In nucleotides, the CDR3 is TGCGCCAGCAGCTTGGAAAGTTATTCAAATCAGCCCCAGCATTTT. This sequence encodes CASSLESYSNQPQHF.

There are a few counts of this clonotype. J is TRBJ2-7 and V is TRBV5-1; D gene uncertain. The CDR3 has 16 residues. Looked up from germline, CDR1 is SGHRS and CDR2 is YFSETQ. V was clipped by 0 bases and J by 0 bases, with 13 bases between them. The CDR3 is CASSLEGIVSSYEQYF. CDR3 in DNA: TGCGCCAGCAGCTTGGAAGGTATAGTCAGCTCCTACGAGCAGTACTTC.

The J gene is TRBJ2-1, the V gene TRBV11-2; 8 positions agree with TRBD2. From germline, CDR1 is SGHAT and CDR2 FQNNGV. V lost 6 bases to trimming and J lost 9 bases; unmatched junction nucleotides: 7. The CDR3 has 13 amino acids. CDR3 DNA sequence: TGTGCCAGCAGACAGACTAGCGTCCCTGAGCAGTTCTTC. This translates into CASRQTSVPEQFF.

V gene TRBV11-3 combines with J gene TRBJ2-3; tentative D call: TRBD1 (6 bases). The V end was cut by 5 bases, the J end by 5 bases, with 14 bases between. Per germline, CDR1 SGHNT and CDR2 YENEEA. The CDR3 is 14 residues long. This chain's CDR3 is CASSRRQVEDTQYF. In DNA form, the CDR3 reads TGTGCCAGCAGCCGCCGACAGGTTGAAGATACGCAGTATTTT.

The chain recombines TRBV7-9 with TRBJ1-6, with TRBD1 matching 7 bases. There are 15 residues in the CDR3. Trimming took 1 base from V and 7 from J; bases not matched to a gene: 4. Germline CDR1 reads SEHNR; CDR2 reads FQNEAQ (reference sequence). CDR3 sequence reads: CASSLEGTANSPLHF. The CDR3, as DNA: TGTGCCAGCAGCTTAGAGGGGACAGCAAATTCACCCCTCCACTTT.

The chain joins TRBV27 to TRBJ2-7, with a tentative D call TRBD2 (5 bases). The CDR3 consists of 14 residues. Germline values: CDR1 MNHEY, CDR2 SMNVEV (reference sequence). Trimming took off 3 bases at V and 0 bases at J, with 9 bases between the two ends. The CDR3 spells CASSFTGNSYEQYF. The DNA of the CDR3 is TGTGCCAGCAGTTTTACGGGGAACTCCTACGAGCAGTACTTC.

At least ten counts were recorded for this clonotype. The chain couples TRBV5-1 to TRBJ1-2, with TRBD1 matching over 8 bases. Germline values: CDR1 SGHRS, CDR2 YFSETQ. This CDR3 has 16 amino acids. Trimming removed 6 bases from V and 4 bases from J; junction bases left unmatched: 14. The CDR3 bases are TGCGCCAGCACCTTAACGACAGGGGAATTGGGCTATGGCTACACCTTC. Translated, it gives CASTLTTGELGYGYTF.

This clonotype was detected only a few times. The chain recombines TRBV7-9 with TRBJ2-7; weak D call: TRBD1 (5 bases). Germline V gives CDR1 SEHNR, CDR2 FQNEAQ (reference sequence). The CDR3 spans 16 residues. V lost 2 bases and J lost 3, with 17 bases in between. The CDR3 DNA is TGTGCCAGCAGCTTACTGTCTTCGGACATCGGCTACGAGCAGTACTTC. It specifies CASSLLSSDIGYEQYF.

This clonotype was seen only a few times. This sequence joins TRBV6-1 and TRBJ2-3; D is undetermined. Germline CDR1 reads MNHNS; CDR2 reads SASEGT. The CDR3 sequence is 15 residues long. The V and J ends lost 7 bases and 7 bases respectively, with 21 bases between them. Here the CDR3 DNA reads TGTGCCAGCAAGGTCACCCCGCCTCACCATTATACGCAGTATTTT. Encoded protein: CASKVTPPHHYTQYF.

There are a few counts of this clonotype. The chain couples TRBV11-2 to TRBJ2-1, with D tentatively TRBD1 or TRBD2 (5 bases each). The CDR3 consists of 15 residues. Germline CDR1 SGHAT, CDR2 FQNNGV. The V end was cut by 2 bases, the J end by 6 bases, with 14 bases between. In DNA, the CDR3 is TGTGCCAGCAGCTTATTTTGGGGGTCGTTCAATGAGCAGTTCTTC. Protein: CASSLFWGSFNEQFF.

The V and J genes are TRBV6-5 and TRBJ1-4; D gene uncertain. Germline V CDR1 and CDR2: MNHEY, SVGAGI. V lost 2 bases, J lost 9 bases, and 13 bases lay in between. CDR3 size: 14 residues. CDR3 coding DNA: TGTGCCAGCAGTTACGGGCCCGAACGTAAAAAACTGTTTTTT. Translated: CASSYGPERKKLFF.

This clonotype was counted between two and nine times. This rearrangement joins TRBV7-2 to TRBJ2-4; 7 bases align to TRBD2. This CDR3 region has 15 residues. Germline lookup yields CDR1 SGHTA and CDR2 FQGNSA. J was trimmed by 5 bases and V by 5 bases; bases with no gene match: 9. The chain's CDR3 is CASSRLRGEENIQYF. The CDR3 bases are TGTGCCAGCAGCCGGCTCCGGGGGGAGGAAAACATTCAGTACTTC. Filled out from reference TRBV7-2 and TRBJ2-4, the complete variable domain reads GAGVSQSPSNKVTEKGKDVELRCDPISGHTALYWYRQSLGQGLEFLIYFQGNSAPDKSGLPSDRFSAERTGGSVSTLTIQRTQQEDSAVYLCASSRLRGEENIQYFGAGTRLSVL.

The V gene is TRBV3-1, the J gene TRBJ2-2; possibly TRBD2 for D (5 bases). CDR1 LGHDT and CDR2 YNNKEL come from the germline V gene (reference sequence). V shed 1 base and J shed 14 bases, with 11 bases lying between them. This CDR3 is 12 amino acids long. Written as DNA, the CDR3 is TGTGCCAGCAGCCAAGTTGAGGGAGTACTGTTTTTT. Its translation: CASSQVEGVLFF.